A selection of T cell receptor beta chains follows, all from one sample in a study of shared clonotypes between healthy human individuals. Profiled with immunoSEQ multiplex PCR; TCRdb holds only in-frame clones, not every one. The table records under 600,000 clones, about 79% of them present only once. The material sequenced was PBMCs. All receptors derive from a woman between 40 and 55 years old in good health. Some clones in this sample may be carry-over from other donors' samples. Both conserved end residues are part of each CDR3. A D gene is named only where the DNA matches it firmly. Clone size is not always given. Where it is, it says once, few, many or a class for expanded clones.

d_call: -; j_call: TRBJ2-7; v_call: TRBV6-4; clone_size: few; cdr3_nt: TGTGCCAGCAGTGAGGGGGAACGGGGCGAGCAGTACTTC; cdr3_aa: CASSEGERGEQYF
d_call: -; j_call: TRBJ1-1; v_call: TRBV5-1; clone_size: few; cdr3_nt: TGCGCCAGCAGGACAATGACGGACACTGAAGCTTTCTTT; cdr3_aa: CASRTMTDTEAFF
d_call: -; j_call: TRBJ2-7; v_call: TRBV5-1; clone_size: once; cdr3_nt: TGCGCCAGCAGCCAAGGGGACGGACCCTACGAGCAGTACTTC; cdr3_aa: CASSQGDGPYEQYF
d_call: -; j_call: TRBJ2-7; v_call: TRBV28; clone_size: -; cdr3_nt: TGTGCCACCAAACCCCAGCAAGTAGCCTACGAGCAGTACTTC; cdr3_aa: CATKPQQVAYEQYF
d_call: TRBD2; j_call: TRBJ2-1; v_call: TRBV27; clone_size: -; cdr3_nt: TGTGCCAGCAGTTTTAGGGACTACTCCTACAATGAGCAGTTCTTC; cdr3_aa: CASSFRDYSYNEQFF
d_call: -; j_call: TRBJ1-1; v_call: TRBV6-1; clone_size: -; cdr3_nt: TGTGCCAGCAGTGAAACCAGGGCCGGGAACACTGAAGCTTTCTTT; cdr3_aa: CASSETRAGNTEAFF
d_call: -; j_call: TRBJ2-7; v_call: TRBV6-1; clone_size: -; cdr3_nt: TGTGCCAGCAGCAGGGACACCAACTACGAGCAGTACTTC; cdr3_aa: CASSRDTNYEQYF
d_call: -; j_call: TRBJ1-4; v_call: TRBV14; clone_size: -; cdr3_nt: TGTGCCAGCAGCCAACAGGGTTATAATGAAAAACTGTTTTTT; cdr3_aa: CASSQQGYNEKLFF
d_call: -; j_call: TRBJ1-1; v_call: TRBV6-6; clone_size: -; cdr3_nt: TGTGCCAGCAGTCGACAGAACACTGAAGCTTTCTTT; cdr3_aa: CASSRQNTEAFF
d_call: -; j_call: TRBJ2-3; v_call: TRBV9; clone_size: -; cdr3_nt: TGTGCCAGCAGCAAGACTAGGGGTGCCACAGATACGCAGTATTTT; cdr3_aa: CASSKTRGATDTQYF
d_call: -; j_call: TRBJ1-2; v_call: TRBV28; clone_size: -; cdr3_nt: TGTGCCAGCAGTTTTTGGGGTGGCGGTAACTATGGCTACACCTTC; cdr3_aa: CASSFWGGGNYGYTF
d_call: -; j_call: TRBJ2-7; v_call: TRBV28; clone_size: -; cdr3_nt: TGTGCCAGCACATCAGGGGGGGGGATTTACGAGCAGTACTTC; cdr3_aa: CASTSGGGIYEQYF
d_call: TRBD1; j_call: TRBJ1-5; v_call: TRBV6-1; clone_size: few; cdr3_nt: TGTGCCAGCAGTAAAGGAGCGGGACAGGGGGATCAGCCCCAGCATTTT; cdr3_aa: CASSKGAGQGDQPQHF
d_call: -; j_call: TRBJ1-5; v_call: TRBV6-5; clone_size: few; cdr3_nt: TGTGCCAGCAGTTCCCAGAGAAATCAGCCCCAGCATTTT; cdr3_aa: CASSSQRNQPQHF
d_call: TRBD2; j_call: TRBJ2-3; v_call: TRBV7-3; clone_size: many; cdr3_nt: TGTGCCAGCAGCTTAAATTCGGGAGGGCTTGCAGATACGCAGTATTTT; cdr3_aa: CASSLNSGGLADTQYF
d_call: -; j_call: TRBJ2-2; v_call: TRBV2; clone_size: few; cdr3_nt: TGTGCCAGCAGGATTTGGGACGGCAGCACCGGGGAGCTGTTTTTT; cdr3_aa: CASRIWDGSTGELFF
d_call: -; j_call: TRBJ2-7; v_call: TRBV28; clone_size: few; cdr3_nt: TGTGCCACCGGGGGCGGTTTCGCCTACGAGCAGTACTTC; cdr3_aa: CATGGGFAYEQYF
d_call: -; j_call: TRBJ2-1; v_call: TRBV7-2; clone_size: -; cdr3_nt: TGTGCCAGCAGCTTAGATGGCGACCAGCAGTTCTTC; cdr3_aa: CASSLDGDQQFF
d_call: TRBD2; j_call: TRBJ2-1; v_call: TRBV7-8; clone_size: -; cdr3_nt: TGTGCCAGCAGCCCTAGCGGGGGCTGGCAGCAGTTCTTC; cdr3_aa: CASSPSGGWQQFF
d_call: -; j_call: TRBJ1-1; v_call: TRBV28; clone_size: -; cdr3_nt: TGTGCCAGCAGTTTTGGTTCGGGACGATTGAACACTGAAGCTTTCTTT; cdr3_aa: CASSFGSGRLNTEAFF
d_call: -; j_call: TRBJ2-5; v_call: TRBV25-1; clone_size: -; cdr3_nt: TGTGCCAGCAGTGTCAGGGACGGCCAAGAGACCCAGTACTTC; cdr3_aa: CASSVRDGQETQYF
d_call: -; j_call: TRBJ2-1; v_call: TRBV7-9; clone_size: -; cdr3_nt: TGTGCCAGCAGCTTCCCCGGGGGCGGGACTTCTTCCTACAATGAGCAGTTCTTC; cdr3_aa: CASSFPGGGTSSYNEQFF
d_call: -; j_call: TRBJ1-1; v_call: TRBV5-4; clone_size: -; cdr3_nt: TGTGCCAGCAGCTCGGGGAGGGGCTGGGACACTGAAGCTTTCTTT; cdr3_aa: CASSSGRGWDTEAFF
d_call: TRBD2; j_call: TRBJ2-2; v_call: TRBV11-3; clone_size: -; cdr3_nt: TGTGCCAGCAGTCCCGTAGCGGGAGTTACCGGGGAGCTGTTTTTT; cdr3_aa: CASSPVAGVTGELFF
d_call: -; j_call: TRBJ2-1; v_call: TRBV7-2; clone_size: -; cdr3_nt: TGTGCCAGCAGCTTAGTCCTCGGGGGCCCTTACAATGAGCAGTTCTTC; cdr3_aa: CASSLVLGGPYNEQFF
d_call: -; j_call: TRBJ2-1; v_call: TRBV9; clone_size: -; cdr3_nt: TGTGCCAGCAGCGTAGTCGCAGAGAACAATGAGCAGTTCTTC; cdr3_aa: CASSVVAENNEQFF
d_call: -; j_call: TRBJ2-3; v_call: TRBV19; clone_size: once; cdr3_nt: TGTGCCAGTAGTATAGCCGGAAGCACAGATACGCAGTATTTT; cdr3_aa: CASSIAGSTDTQYF
d_call: TRBD2; j_call: TRBJ2-1; v_call: TRBV5-6; clone_size: -; cdr3_nt: TGTGCCAGCAGCTCCCCGGGACTAGCGGGAGTTGAGCAGTTCTTC; cdr3_aa: CASSSPGLAGVEQFF
d_call: -; j_call: TRBJ2-7; v_call: TRBV11-3; clone_size: -; cdr3_nt: TGTGCCAGCAGCTTAGGTGTAATAGAGGAAAGCTCCTACGAGCAGTACTTC; cdr3_aa: CASSLGVIEESSYEQYF
d_call: -; j_call: TRBJ1-2; v_call: TRBV9; clone_size: -; cdr3_nt: TGTGCCTCGGGCGGGACGGGTAGGGTTGGCTACACCTTC; cdr3_aa: CASGGTGRVGYTF
d_call: -; j_call: TRBJ2-1; v_call: TRBV2; clone_size: -; cdr3_nt: TGTGCCAGCAGTGAAAACGTTAACAATGAGCAGTTCTTC; cdr3_aa: CASSENVNNEQFF
d_call: -; j_call: TRBJ1-2; v_call: TRBV28; clone_size: -; cdr3_nt: TGTGCCAGCTCGACGGGACTCCAGTTGAAAAGGGGCTATGGCTACACCTTC; cdr3_aa: CASSTGLQLKRGYGYTF
d_call: -; j_call: TRBJ2-1; v_call: TRBV28; clone_size: -; cdr3_nt: TGTGCCAGCAGTTGGTGGGGTGAGCAGTTCTTC; cdr3_aa: CASSWWGEQFF
d_call: TRBD1; j_call: TRBJ1-3; v_call: TRBV28; clone_size: -; cdr3_nt: TGTGCCAGCAGTTCCCACAGGGGGCGACGAAACACCATATATTTT; cdr3_aa: CASSSHRGRRNTIYF